The sequence of this T cell receptor beta chain was determined in a study of OX40 agonist ivuxolimab in advanced cancers. The assay was immunoSEQ multiplex PCR, and TCRdb's table has in-frame clones only and misses some. This sample has 55,000 or so clones; approximately 91% occur once, and the top ten carry roughly 7%. For this clone: What it recognizes is unknown.

Overall study findings and caveats: CD8+ T cells averaged more expanded clones than CD4+.

Germline CDR1 ENHRY, CDR2 SYGVKD. CDR3 length: 16 amino acids. V shed 7 bases and J shed 1 base, with 17 bases lying between them. This receptor was identified in an adult with an advanced solid tumor such as melanoma, head and neck, liver or kidney cancer. This sequence joins TRBV10-3 and TRBJ2-4; the D gene is possibly TRBD2 (5 bases). Material: CD4+ or CD8+ T cells sorted from blood, obtained in a trial of the OX40 agonist ivuxolimab. CDR3 residues: CAIKPGLSGAKNIQYF. CDR3 DNA sequence: TGTGCCATCAAACCGGGATTGAGTGGGGCCAAAAACATTCAGTACTTC.